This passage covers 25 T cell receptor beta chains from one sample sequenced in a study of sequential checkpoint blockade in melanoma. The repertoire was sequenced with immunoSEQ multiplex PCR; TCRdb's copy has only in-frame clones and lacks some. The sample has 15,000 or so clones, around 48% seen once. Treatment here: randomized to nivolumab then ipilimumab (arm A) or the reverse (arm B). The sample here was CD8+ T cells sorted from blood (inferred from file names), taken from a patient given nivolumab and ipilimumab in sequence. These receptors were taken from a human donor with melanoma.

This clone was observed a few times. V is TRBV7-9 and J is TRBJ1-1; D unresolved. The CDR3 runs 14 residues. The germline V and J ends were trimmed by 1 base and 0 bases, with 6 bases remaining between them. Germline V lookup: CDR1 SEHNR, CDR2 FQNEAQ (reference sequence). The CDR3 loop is CASSLVLLNTEAFF. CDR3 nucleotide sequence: TGTGCCAGCAGCTTAGTACTTTTGAACACTGAAGCTTTCTTT. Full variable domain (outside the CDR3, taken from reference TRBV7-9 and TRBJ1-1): DTGVSQNPRHKITKRGQNVTFRCDPISEHNRLYWYRQTLGQGPEFLTYFQNEAQLEKSRLLSDRFSAERPKGSFSTLEIQRTEQGDSAMYLCASSLVLLNTEAFFGQGTRLTVV.

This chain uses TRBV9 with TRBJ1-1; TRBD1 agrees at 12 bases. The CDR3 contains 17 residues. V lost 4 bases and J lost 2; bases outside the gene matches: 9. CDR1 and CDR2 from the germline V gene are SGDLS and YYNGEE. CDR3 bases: TGTGCCAGCAGCATAGGGGACAGGGGGCCTAGTAACACTGAAGCTTTCTTT. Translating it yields CASSIGDRGPSNTEAFF.

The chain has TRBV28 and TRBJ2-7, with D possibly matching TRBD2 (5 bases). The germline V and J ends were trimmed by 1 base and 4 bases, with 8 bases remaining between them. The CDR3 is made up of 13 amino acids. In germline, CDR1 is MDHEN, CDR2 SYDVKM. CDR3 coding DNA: TGTGCCAGCAGTTTATTCCGGGGATACGAGCAGTACTTC. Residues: CASSLFRGYEQYF. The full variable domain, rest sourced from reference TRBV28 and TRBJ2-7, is DVKVTQSSRYLVKRTGEKVFLECVQDMDHENMFWYRQDPGLGLRLIYFSYDVKMKEKGDIPEGYSVSREKKERFSLILESASTNQTSMYLCASSLFRGYEQYFGPGTRLTVT.

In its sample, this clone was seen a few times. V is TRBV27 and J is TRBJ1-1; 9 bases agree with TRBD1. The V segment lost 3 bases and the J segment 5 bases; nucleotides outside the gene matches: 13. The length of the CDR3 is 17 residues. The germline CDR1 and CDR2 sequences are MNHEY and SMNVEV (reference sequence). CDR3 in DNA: TGTGCCAGCAGTTTCTTTCCCCCCGGGACAGGGCTTACTGAAGCTTTCTTT. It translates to CASSFFPPGTGLTEAFF.

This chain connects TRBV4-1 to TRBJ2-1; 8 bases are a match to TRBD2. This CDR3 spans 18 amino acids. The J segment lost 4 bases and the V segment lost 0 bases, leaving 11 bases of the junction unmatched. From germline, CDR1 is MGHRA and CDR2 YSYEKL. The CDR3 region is CASSQDVGGGGPYNEQFF. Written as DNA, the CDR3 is TGCGCCAGCAGCCAAGATGTGGGAGGCGGGGGGCCTTACAATGAGCAGTTCTTC.

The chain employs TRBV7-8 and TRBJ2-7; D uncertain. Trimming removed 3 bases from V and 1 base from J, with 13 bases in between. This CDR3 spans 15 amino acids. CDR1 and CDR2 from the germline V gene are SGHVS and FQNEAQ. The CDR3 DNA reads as TGTGCCAGCAGCTTCTTATCGTACACATCCTACGAGCAGTACTTC. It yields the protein CASSFLSYTSYEQYF.

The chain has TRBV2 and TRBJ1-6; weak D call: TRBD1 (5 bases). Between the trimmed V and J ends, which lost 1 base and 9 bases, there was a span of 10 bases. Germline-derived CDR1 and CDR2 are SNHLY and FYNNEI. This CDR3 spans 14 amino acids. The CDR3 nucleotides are TGTGCCAGCAGTGAAGAGGGGTTCGCTTCACCCCTCCACTTT. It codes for CASSEEGFASPLHF.

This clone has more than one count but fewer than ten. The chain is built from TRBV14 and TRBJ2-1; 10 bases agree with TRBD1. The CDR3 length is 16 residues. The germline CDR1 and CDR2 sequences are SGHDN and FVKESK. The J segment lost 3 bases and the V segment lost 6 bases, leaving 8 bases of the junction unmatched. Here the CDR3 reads CASRTPGQGIYNEQFF. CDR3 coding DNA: TGTGCCAGCAGAACACCGGGACAGGGGATCTACAATGAGCAGTTCTTC. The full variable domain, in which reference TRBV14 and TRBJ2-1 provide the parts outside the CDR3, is EAGVTQFPSHSVIEKGQTVTLRCDPISGHDNLYWYRRVMGKEIKFLLHFVKESKQDESGMPNNRFLAERTGGTYSTLKVQPAELEDSGVYFCASRTPGQGIYNEQFFGPGTRLTVL.

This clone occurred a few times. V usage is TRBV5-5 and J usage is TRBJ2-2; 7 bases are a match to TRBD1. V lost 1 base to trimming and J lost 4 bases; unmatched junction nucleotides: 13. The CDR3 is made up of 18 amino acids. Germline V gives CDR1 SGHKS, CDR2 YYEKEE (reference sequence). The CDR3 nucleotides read TGTGCCAGCAGCTTGTTGATTGGGAAAGACAGGGCCACCGGGGAGCTGTTTTTT. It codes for CASSLLIGKDRATGELFF.

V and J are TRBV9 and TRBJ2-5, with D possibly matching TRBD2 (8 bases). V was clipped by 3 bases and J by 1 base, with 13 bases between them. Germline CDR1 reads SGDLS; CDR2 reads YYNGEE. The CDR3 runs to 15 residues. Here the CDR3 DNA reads TGTGCCAGCAGCGCGGGGGGGGACAGCCAAGAGACCCAGTACTTC. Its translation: CASSAGGDSQETQYF.

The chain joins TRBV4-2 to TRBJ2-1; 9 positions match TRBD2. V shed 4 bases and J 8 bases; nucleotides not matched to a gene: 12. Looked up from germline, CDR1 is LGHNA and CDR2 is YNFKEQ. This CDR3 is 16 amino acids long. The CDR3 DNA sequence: TGTGCCAGCAGCCCCCGGGGTAGCGGGGGCACAGATGAGCAGTTCTTC. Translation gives CASSPRGSGGTDEQFF.

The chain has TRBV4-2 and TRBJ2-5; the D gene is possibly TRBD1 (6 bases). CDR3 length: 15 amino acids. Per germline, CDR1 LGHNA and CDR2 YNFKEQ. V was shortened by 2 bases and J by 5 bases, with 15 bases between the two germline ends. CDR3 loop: CASSQRAGARETQYF. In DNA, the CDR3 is TGTGCCAGCAGCCAACGAGCAGGGGCCCGGGAGACCCAGTACTTC.

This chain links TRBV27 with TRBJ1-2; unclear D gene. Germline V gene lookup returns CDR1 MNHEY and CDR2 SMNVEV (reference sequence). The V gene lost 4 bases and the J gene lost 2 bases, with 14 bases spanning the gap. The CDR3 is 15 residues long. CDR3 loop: CASSSPRAGNYGYTF. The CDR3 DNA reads TGTGCCAGCAGTTCCCCCCGGGCGGGGAACTATGGCTACACCTTC.

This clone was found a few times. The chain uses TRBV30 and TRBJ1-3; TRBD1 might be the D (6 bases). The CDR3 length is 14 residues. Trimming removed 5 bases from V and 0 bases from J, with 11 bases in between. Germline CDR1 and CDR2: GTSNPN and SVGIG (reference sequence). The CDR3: CAWDTGNSGNTIYF. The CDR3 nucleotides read TGTGCCTGGGACACAGGGAACTCTGGAAACACCATATATTTT. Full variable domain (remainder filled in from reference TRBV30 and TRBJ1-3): SQTIHQWPATLVQPVGSPLSLECTVEGTSNPNLYWYRQAAGRGLQLLFYSVGIGQISSEVPQNLSASRPQDRQFILSSKKLLLSDSGFYLCAWDTGNSGNTIYFGEGSWLTVV.

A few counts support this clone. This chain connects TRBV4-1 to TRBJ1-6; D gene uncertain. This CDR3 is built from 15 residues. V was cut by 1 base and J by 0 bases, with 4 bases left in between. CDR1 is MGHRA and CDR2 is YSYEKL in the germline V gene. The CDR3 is CASSQVSSYNSPLHF. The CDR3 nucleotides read TGCGCCAGCAGCCAAGTTAGCTCCTATAATTCACCCCTCCACTTT.

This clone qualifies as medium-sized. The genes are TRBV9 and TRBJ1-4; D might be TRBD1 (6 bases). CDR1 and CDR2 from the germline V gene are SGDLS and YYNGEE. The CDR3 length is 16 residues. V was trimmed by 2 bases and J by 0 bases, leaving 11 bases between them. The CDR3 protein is CASSVTPGATNEKLFF. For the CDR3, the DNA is TGTGCCAGCAGCGTTACCCCAGGGGCAACTAATGAAAAACTGTTTTTT.

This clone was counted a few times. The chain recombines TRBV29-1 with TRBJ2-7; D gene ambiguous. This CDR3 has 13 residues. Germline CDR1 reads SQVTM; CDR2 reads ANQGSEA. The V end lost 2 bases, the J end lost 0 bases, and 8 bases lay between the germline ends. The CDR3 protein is CSVERSSSYEQYF. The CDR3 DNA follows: TGCAGCGTTGAAAGATCGAGCTCCTACGAGCAGTACTTC.

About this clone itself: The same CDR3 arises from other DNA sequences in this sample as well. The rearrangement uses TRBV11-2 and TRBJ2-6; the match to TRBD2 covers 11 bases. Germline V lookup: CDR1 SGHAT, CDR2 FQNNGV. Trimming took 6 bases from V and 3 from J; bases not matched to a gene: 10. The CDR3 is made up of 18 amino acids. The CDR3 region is CASSYLLAGAGGANVLTF. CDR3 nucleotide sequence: TGTGCCAGCAGTTACCTACTAGCGGGAGCTGGTGGGGCCAACGTCCTGACTTTC.

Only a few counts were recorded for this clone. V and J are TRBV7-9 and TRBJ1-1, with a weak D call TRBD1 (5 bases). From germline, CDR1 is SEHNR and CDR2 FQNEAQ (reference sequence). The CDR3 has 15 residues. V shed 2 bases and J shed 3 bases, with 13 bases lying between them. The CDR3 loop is CASSLLGRGDTEAFF. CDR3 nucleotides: TGTGCCAGCAGCTTATTGGGCCGGGGGGACACTGAAGCTTTCTTT.

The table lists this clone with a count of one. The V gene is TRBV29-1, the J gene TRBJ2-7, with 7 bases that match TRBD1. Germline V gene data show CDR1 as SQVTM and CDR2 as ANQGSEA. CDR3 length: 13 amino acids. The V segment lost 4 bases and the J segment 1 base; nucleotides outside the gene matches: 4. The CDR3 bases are TGCAGCGTTGTCCGGGACAGTTCCTACGAGCAGTACTTC. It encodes CSVVRDSSYEQYF.

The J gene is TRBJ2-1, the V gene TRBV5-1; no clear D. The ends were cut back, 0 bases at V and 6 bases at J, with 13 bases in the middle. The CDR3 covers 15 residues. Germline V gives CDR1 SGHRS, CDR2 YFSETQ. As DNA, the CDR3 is TGCGCCAGCAGCTTGGAGACCGAGCGACTCAATGAGCAGTTCTTC. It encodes CASSLETERLNEQFF. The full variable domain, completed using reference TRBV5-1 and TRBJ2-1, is KAGVTQTPRYLIKTRGQQVTLSCSPISGHRSVSWYQQTPGQGLQFLFEYFSETQRNKGNFPGRFSGRQFSNSRSEMNVSTLELGDSALYLCASSLETERLNEQFFGPGTRLTVL.

The CDR3 bases are TGTGCCAGCAGTCCACCCGGGGGAACCTACGAGCAGTACTTC. This gives the protein CASSPPGGTYEQYF. The genes are TRBV7-9 and TRBJ2-7; a possible D gene is TRBD2 (6 bases). CDR3 length: 14 amino acids. V lost 6 bases and J lost 2, with 14 bases in between. Germline V gene sequence: CDR1 SEHNR, CDR2 FQNEAQ (reference sequence).

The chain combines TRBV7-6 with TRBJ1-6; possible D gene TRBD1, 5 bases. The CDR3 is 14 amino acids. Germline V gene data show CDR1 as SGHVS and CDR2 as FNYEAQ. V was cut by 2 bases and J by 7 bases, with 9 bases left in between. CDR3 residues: CASSLIGANSPLHF. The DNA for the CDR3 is TGTGCCAGCAGCTTAATTGGGGCCAATTCACCCCTCCACTTT.

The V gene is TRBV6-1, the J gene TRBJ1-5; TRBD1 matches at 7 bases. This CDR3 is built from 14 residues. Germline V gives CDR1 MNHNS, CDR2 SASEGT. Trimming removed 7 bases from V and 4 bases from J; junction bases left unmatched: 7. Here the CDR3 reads CASNPTGPNQPQHF. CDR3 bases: TGTGCCAGCAATCCGACAGGGCCAAATCAGCCCCAGCATTTT.

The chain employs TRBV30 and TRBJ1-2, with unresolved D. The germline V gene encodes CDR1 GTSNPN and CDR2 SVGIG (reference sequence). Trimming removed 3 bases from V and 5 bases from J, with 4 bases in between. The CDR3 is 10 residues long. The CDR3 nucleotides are TGTGCCTGGAGGGAGTATGGCTACACCTTC. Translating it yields CAWREYGYTF.